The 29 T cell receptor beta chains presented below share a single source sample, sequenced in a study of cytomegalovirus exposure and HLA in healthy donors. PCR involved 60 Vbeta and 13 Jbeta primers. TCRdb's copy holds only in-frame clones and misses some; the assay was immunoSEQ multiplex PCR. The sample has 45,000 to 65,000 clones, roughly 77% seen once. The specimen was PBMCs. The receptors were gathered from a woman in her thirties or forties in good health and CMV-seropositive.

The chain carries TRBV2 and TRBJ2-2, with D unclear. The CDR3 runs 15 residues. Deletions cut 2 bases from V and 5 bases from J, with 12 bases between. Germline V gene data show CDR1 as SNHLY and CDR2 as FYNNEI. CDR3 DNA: TGTGCCAGCAGTGAAAAACTTCCCTGGACCGGGGAGCTGTTTTTT. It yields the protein CASSEKLPWTGELFF.

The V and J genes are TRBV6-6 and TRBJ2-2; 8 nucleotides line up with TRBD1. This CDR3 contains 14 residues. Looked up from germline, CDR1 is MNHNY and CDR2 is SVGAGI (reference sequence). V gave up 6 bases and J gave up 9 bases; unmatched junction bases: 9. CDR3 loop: CASSIGQGGRELFF. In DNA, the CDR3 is TGTGCCAGCAGCATAGGACAGGGTGGCCGGGAGCTGTTTTTT.

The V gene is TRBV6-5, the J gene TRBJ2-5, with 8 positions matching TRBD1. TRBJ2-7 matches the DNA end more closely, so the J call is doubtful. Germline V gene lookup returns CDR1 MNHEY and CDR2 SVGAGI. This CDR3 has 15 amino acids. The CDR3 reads CASSAPGRGLSEQYF. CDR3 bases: TGTGCCAGCAGTGCCCCGGGCAGGGGGCTCAGCGAGCAGTACTTC.

The CDR3 is CASSLALTFDTQYF. The CDR3 DNA sequence: TGTGCCAGCAGCTTGGCCCTAACGTTTGATACGCAGTATTTT. The rearrangement joins TRBV5-4 to TRBJ2-3; the D is unclear. V dropped 0 bases and J dropped 6 bases, with 11 bases sitting between them. The CDR3 runs to 14 residues. Germline values: CDR1 SGHNT, CDR2 YYREEE (reference sequence). Supplemented by reference TRBV5-4 and TRBJ2-3, the full variable domain reads ETGVTQSPTHLIKTRGQQVTLRCSSQSGHNTVSWYQQALGQGPQFIFQYYREEENGRGNFPPRFSGLQFPNYSSELNVNALELDDSALYLCASSLALTFDTQYFGPGTRLTVL.

CDR3 sequence (DNA): TGTGCCAGCAGCAAAGACCCCAGGAGGGTTTGGTACAATGAGCAGTTCTTC. It yields the protein CASSKDPRRVWYNEQFF. The genes are TRBV21-1 and TRBJ2-1; the table's D call of TRBD2 was not tested on the DNA. TRBV21-1 counts as a pseudogene. The CDR3 loop spans 17 amino acids.

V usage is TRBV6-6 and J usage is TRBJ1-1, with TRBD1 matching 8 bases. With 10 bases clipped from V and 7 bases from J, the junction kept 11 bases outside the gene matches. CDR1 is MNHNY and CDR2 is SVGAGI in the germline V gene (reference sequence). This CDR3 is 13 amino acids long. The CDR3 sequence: CANQGPGQGEAFF. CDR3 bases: TGTGCCAACCAGGGCCCCGGACAGGGTGAAGCTTTCTTT.

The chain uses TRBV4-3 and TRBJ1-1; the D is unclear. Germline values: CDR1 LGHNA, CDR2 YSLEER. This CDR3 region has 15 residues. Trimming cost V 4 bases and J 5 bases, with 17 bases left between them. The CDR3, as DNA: TGCGCCAGCAGCCGGACTCCCGGGTCGCCAACTGAAGCTTTCTTT. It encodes CASSRTPGSPTEAFF.

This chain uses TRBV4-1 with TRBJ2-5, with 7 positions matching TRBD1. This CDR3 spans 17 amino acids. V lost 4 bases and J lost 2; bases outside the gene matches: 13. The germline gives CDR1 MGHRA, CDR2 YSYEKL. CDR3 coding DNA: TGCGCCAGCAGCCCTGAATCGGCGACAGGGTTTCAAGAGACCCAGTACTTC. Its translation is CASSPESATGFQETQYF.

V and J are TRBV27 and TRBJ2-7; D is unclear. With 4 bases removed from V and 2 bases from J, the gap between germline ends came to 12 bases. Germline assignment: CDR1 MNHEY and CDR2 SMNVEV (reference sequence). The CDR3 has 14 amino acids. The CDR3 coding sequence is TGTGCCAGCAGTTCAGACATTTTTACCTACGAGCAGTACTTC. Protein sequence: CASSSDIFTYEQYF.

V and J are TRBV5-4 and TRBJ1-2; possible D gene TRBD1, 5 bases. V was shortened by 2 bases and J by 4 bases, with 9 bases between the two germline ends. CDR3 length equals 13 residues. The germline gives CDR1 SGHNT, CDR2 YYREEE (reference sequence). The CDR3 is CASSLDSLYGYTF. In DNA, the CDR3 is TGTGCCAGCAGCTTAGACAGCCTCTATGGCTACACCTTC.

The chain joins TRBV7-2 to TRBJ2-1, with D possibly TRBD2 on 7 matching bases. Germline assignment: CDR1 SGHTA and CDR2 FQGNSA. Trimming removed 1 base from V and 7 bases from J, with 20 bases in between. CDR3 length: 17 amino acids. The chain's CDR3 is CASSLGGLRGGGNEQFF. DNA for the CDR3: TGTGCCAGCAGCTTAGGGGGTTTGAGGGGGGGCGGGAATGAGCAGTTCTTC.

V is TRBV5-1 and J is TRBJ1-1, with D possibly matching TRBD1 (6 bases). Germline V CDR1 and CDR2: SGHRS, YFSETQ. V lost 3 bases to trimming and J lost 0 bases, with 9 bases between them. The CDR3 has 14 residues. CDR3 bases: TGCGCCAGCAGCTCACAGGGCATGAACACTGAAGCTTTCTTT. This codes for CASSSQGMNTEAFF.

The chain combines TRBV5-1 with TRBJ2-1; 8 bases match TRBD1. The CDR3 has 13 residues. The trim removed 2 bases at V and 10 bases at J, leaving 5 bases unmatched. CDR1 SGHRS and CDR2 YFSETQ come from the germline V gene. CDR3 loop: CASSLRQGFEQFF. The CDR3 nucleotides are TGCGCCAGCAGCTTACGACAGGGGTTCGAGCAGTTCTTC.

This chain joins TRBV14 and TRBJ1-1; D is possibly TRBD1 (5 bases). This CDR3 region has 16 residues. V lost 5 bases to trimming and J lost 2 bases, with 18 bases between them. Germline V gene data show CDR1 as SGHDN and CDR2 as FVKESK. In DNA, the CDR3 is TGTGCCAGCAGCTTAAGAGGTTACAGGCGCAACACTGAAGCTTTCTTT. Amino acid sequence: CASSLRGYRRNTEAFF.

CDR3 DNA: TGTGCCAGCAGCTCCGGGGACGAGCAGTACTTC. As protein: CASSSGDEQYF. The chain is built from TRBV5-6 and TRBJ2-7; weak D call: TRBD2 (5 bases). The CDR3 extends over 11 amino acids. Trimming took off 3 bases at V and 5 bases at J, with 6 bases between the two ends. Germline assignment: CDR1 SGHDT and CDR2 YYEEEE.

Written as DNA, the CDR3 is TGTGCCAGCAGCTTCGGAGGGATCCAAGAGACCCAGTACTTC. Its translation: CASSFGGIQETQYF. The chain links TRBV5-6 to TRBJ2-5; weak D call: TRBD2 (6 bases). The CDR3 is made up of 14 amino acids. CDR1 SGHDT and CDR2 YYEEEE come from the germline V gene. V dropped 2 bases and J dropped 1 base, with 9 bases sitting between them.

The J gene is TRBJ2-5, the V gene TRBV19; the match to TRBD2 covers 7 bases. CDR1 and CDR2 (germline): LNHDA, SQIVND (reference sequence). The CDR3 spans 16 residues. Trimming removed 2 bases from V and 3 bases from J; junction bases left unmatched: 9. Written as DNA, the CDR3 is TGTGCCAGTAGTATAAGACGGGGGGACCTTGAAGAGACCCAGTACTTC. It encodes CASSIRRGDLEETQYF.

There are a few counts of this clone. In nucleotides, the CDR3 is TGTGCCAGTAGTGCCCTTACAGGGGTGATCAATCAGCCCCAGCATTTT. Its protein is CASSALTGVINQPQHF. V is TRBV19 and J is TRBJ1-5; 7 nucleotides line up with TRBD1. With 5 bases clipped from V and 3 bases from J, the junction kept 10 bases outside the gene matches. Germline values: CDR1 LNHDA, CDR2 SQIVND (reference sequence). The CDR3 length is 16 residues.

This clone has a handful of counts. CDR3: CASSVAPLAEVQYF. The CDR3 DNA reads TGTGCCAGCAGCGTAGCTCCCCTAGCGGAAGTGCAGTACTTC. J is TRBJ2-7 and V is TRBV9; 7 bases are a match to TRBD2. V lost 0 bases to trimming and J lost 9 bases; unmatched junction nucleotides: 9. The V gene's germline CDR1 is SGDLS and CDR2 YYNGEE. This CDR3 is 14 amino acids long.

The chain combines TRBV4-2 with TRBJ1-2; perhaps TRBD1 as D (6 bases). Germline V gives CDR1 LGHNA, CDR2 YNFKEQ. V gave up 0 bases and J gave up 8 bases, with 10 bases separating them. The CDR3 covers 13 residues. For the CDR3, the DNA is TGTGCCAGCAGCCAAGAAAGGGGGAACGGCTACACCTTC. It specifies CASSQERGNGYTF.

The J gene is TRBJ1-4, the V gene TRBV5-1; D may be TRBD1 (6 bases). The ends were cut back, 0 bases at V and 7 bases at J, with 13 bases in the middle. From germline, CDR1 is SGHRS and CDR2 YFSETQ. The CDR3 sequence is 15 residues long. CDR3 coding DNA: TGCGCCAGCAGCTTGGCCGGGCAGGGGAGTGAAAAACTGTTTTTT. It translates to CASSLAGQGSEKLFF.

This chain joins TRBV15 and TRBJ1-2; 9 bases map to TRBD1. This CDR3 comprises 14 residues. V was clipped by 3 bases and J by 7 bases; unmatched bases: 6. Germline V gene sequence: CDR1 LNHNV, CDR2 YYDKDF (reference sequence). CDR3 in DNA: TGTGCCACCAGCAGGGACAGGGGCGCGAGTGGCTACACCTTC. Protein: CATSRDRGASGYTF.

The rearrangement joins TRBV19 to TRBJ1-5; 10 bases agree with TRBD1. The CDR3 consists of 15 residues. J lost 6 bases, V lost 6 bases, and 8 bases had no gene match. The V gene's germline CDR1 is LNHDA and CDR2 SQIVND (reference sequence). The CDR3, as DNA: TGTGCCAGTAGCCGCGGGACAGGGGTGCCTCAGCCCCAGCATTTT. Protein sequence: CASSRGTGVPQPQHF. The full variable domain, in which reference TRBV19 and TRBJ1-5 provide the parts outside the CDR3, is DGGITQSPKYLFRKEGQNVTLSCEQNLNHDAMYWYRQDPGQGLRLIYYSQIVNDFQKGDIAEGYSVSREKKESFPLTVTSAQKNPTAFYLCASSRGTGVPQPQHFGDGTRLSIL.

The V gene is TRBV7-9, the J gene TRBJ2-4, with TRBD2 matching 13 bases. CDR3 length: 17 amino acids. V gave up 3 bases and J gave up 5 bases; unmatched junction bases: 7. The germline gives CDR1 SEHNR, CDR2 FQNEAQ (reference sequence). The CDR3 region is CASSFRPGTSGENIQYF. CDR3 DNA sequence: TGTGCCAGCAGCTTCCGCCCCGGGACTAGCGGGGAAAACATTCAGTACTTC.

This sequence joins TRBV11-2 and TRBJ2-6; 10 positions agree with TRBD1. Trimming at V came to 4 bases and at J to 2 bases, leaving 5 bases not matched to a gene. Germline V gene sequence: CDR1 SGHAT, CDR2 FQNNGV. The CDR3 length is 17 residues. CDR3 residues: CASSWGQGSTGANVLTF. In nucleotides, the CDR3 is TGTGCCAGCAGCTGGGGACAGGGGTCTACTGGGGCCAACGTCCTGACTTTC. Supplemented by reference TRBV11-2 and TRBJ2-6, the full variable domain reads EAGVAQSPRYKIIEKRQSVAFWCNPISGHATLYWYQQILGQGPKLLIQFQNNGVVDDSQLPKDRFSAERLKGVDSTLKIQPAKLEDSAVYLCASSWGQGSTGANVLTFGAGSRLTVL.

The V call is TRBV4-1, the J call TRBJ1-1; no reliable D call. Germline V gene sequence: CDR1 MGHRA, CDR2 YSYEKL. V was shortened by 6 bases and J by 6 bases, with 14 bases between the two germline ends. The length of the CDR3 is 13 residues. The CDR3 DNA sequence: TGCGCCAGCAGTGGTAGAGGGTCGGCTGAAGCTTTCTTT. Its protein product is CASSGRGSAEAFF.

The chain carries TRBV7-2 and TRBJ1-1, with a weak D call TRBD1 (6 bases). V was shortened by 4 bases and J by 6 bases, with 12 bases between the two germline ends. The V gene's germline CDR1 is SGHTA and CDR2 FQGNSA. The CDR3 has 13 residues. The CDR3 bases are TGTGCCAGCAGCTCACAGGGTAGTGCTGAAGCTTTCTTT. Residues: CASSSQGSAEAFF. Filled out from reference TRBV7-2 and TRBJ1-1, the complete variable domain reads GAGVSQSPSNKVTEKGKDVELRCDPISGHTALYWYRQSLGQGLEFLIYFQGNSAPDKSGLPSDRFSAERTGGSVSTLTIQRTQQEDSAVYLCASSSQGSAEAFFGQGTRLTVV.

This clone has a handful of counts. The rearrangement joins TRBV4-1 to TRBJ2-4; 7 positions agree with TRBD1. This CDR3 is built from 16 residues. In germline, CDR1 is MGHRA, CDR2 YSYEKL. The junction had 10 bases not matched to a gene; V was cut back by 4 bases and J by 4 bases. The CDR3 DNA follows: TGCGCCAGCAGCCCAGAAGAACGGACAGGTAAAAACATTCAGTACTTC. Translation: CASSPEERTGKNIQYF.

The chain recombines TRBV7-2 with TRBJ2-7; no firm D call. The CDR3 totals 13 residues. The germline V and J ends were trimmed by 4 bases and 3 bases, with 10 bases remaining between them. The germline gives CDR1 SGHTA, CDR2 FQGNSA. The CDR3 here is CASSSTPGYEQYF. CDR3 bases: TGTGCCAGCAGCTCAACCCCGGGCTACGAGCAGTACTTC. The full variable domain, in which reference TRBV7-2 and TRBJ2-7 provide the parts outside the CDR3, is GAGVSQSPSNKVTEKGKDVELRCDPISGHTALYWYRQSLGQGLEFLIYFQGNSAPDKSGLPSDRFSAERTGGSVSTLTIQRTQQEDSAVYLCASSSTPGYEQYFGPGTRLTVT.